Listed below are T cell receptor beta chains from one sample, sequenced in a study of blood T cell repertoires in COVID-19. Assay: immunoSEQ multiplex PCR; the TCRdb copy retains only in-frame clones and omits some. This sample carries 400,000 to 500,000 clones, approximately 87% of them seen once, and the ten largest clones take over 1.5%. Input material: PBMCs or T cells enriched from blood (not recorded which). The origin of the receptors is a woman between 40 and 55 years old who had recovered from COVID-19. Both conserved end residues are trimmed from each CDR3. Each record gives: CDR3 protein, CDR3 length, V gene, J gene, clone size. Rows give clone size only sometimes, using once, few, many, or a class for an expanded clone.

CDR3 protein: ASTGLFTDTQY
CDR3 length: 11
V gene: TRBV25-1
J gene: TRBJ2-3
clone size: .

CDR3 protein: ASSSGTSGYEQY
CDR3 length: 12
V gene: TRBV11-2
J gene: TRBJ2-7
clone size: .

CDR3 protein: ASSPSLFSTDTQY
CDR3 length: 13
V gene: TRBV19
J gene: TRBJ2-3
clone size: .

CDR3 protein: ASKTTIVTYGYT
CDR3 length: 12
V gene: TRBV19
J gene: TRBJ1-2
clone size: .

CDR3 protein: ASSQGQGYGYT
CDR3 length: 11
V gene: TRBV19
J gene: TRBJ1-2
clone size: .

CDR3 protein: ASSSGQGSSPLH
CDR3 length: 12
V gene: TRBV11-2
J gene: TRBJ1-6
clone size: .

CDR3 protein: ASSGRGNSPLH
CDR3 length: 11
V gene: TRBV27
J gene: TRBJ1-6
clone size: .

CDR3 protein: ASSQDGRGNNEQF
CDR3 length: 13
V gene: TRBV3-1/TRBV3-2
J gene: TRBJ2-1
clone size: once

CDR3 protein: ASSDRVSGYT
CDR3 length: 10
V gene: TRBV10-1
J gene: TRBJ1-2
clone size: .

CDR3 protein: ATSRDYGQGRGYT
CDR3 length: 13
V gene: TRBV15
J gene: TRBJ1-2
clone size: .

CDR3 protein: ASSLVKRASEYNEQF
CDR3 length: 15
V gene: TRBV5-6
J gene: TRBJ2-1
clone size: once

CDR3 protein: ASSSGTGNQPQH
CDR3 length: 12
V gene: TRBV5-4
J gene: TRBJ1-5
clone size: few

CDR3 protein: ASSLTSGSYEQY
CDR3 length: 12
V gene: TRBV7-2
J gene: TRBJ2-7
clone size: .

CDR3 protein: ASSQGSGDHNEQF
CDR3 length: 13
V gene: TRBV4-2
J gene: TRBJ2-1
clone size: .

CDR3 protein: ASSSPAGANYGYT
CDR3 length: 13
V gene: TRBV4-3
J gene: TRBJ1-2
clone size: once

CDR3 protein: ASSGRAGALPSGNEQF
CDR3 length: 16
V gene: TRBV11-3
J gene: TRBJ2-1
clone size: .

CDR3 protein: ASSFSSGGASPPLH
CDR3 length: 14
V gene: TRBV5-1
J gene: TRBJ1-6
clone size: .

CDR3 protein: ATSSPGLDPYEQY
CDR3 length: 13
V gene: TRBV15
J gene: TRBJ2-7
clone size: .

CDR3 protein: ASSLRQDHYEQY
CDR3 length: 12
V gene: TRBV5-4
J gene: TRBJ2-7
clone size: .

CDR3 protein: ASSLDTSGFRYEQY
CDR3 length: 14
V gene: TRBV27
J gene: TRBJ2-7
clone size: .

CDR3 protein: ASSQGATNEKLF
CDR3 length: 12
V gene: TRBV7-2
J gene: TRBJ1-4
clone size: .

CDR3 protein: ASSFLTGYEKLF
CDR3 length: 12
V gene: TRBV7-2
J gene: TRBJ1-4
clone size: .

CDR3 protein: ASSQSREAGIQY
CDR3 length: 12
V gene: TRBV4-3
J gene: TRBJ2-4
clone size: .

CDR3 protein: ASSQDYRVYGYT
CDR3 length: 12
V gene: TRBV4-1
J gene: TRBJ1-2
clone size: .

CDR3 protein: ASSFQSGQETQY
CDR3 length: 12
V gene: TRBV7-2
J gene: TRBJ2-5
clone size: .

CDR3 protein: SVETMAGGPYEQY
CDR3 length: 13
V gene: TRBV29-1
J gene: TRBJ2-7
clone size: .

CDR3 protein: ASSPIVVSYT
CDR3 length: 10
V gene: TRBV7-8
J gene: TRBJ1-2
clone size: .

CDR3 protein: ASSYSWGGRNYGYT
CDR3 length: 14
V gene: TRBV6-5
J gene: TRBJ1-2
clone size: .

CDR3 protein: ASSEGGLAGGLSTDTQY
CDR3 length: 17
V gene: TRBV19
J gene: TRBJ2-3
clone size: .

CDR3 protein: ASSPDRVAYEQY
CDR3 length: 12
V gene: TRBV9
J gene: TRBJ2-7
clone size: .

CDR3 protein: ASSLDSSNQPQH
CDR3 length: 12
V gene: TRBV7-9
J gene: TRBJ1-5
clone size: .

CDR3 protein: ASSLFGGNEQF
CDR3 length: 11
V gene: TRBV7-2
J gene: TRBJ2-1
clone size: .